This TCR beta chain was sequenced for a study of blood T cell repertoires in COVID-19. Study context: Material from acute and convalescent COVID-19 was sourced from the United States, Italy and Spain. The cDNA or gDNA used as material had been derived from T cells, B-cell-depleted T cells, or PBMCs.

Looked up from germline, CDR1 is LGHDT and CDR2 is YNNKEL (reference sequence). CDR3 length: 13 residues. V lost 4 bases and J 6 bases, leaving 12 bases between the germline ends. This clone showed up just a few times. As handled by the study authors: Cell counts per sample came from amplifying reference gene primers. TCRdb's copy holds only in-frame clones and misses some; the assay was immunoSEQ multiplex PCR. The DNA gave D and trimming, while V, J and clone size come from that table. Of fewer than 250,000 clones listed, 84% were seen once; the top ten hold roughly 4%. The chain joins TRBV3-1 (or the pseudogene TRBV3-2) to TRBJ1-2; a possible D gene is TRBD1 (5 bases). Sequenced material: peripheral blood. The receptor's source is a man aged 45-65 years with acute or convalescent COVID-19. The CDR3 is CASSRRGEDGYTF. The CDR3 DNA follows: TGTGCCAGCAGCCGGAGGGGTGAGGATGGCTACACCTTC.